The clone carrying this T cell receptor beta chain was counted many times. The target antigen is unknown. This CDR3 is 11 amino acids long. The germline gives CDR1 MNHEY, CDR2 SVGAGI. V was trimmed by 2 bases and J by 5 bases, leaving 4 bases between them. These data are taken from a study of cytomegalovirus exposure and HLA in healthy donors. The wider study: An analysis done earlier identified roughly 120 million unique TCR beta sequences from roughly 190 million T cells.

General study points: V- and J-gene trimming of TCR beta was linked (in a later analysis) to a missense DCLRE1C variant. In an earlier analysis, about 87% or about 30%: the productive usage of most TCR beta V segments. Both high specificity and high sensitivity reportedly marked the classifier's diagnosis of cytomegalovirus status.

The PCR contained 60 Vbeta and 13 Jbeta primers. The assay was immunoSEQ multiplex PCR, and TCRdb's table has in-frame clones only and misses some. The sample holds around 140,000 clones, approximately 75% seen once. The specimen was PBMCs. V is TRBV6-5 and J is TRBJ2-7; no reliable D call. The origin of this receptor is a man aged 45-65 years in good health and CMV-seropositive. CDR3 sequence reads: CASSYDNEQYF. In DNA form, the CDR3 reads TGTGCCAGCAGTTACGACAACGAGCAGTACTTC.